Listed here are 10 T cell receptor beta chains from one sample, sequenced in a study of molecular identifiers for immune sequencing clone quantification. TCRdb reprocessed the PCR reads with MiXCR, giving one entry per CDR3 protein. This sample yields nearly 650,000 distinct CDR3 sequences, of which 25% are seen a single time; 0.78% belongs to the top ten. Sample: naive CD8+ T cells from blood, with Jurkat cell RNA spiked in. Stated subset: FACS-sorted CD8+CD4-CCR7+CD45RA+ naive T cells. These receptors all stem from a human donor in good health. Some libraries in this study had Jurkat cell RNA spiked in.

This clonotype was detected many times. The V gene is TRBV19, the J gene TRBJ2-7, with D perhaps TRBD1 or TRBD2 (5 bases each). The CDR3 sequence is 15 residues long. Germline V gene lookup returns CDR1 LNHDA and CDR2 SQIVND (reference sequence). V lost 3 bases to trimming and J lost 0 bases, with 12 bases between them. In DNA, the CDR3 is TGTGCCAGTAGTATCGGGGCAGAGAACTCCTACGAGCAGTACTTC. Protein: CASSIGAENSYEQYF.

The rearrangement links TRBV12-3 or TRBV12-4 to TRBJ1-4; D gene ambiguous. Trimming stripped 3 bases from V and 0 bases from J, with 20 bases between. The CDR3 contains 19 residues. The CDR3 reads CASSFNIPPLQATNEKLFF. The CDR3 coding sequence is TGTGCCAGCAGTTTTAATATCCCGCCCTTGCAGGCAACTAATGAAAAACTGTTTTTT.

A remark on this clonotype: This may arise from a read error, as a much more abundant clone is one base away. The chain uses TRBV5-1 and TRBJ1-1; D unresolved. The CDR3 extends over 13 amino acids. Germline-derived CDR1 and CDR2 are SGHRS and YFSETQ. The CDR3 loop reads CTSSLNENTEAFF. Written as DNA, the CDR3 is TGCACCAGCAGCTTGAACGAGAACACTGAAGCTTTCTTT.

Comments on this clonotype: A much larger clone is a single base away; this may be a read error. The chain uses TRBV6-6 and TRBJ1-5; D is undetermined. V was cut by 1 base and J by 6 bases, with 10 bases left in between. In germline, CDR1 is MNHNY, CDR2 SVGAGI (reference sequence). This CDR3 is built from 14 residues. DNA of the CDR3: TGTGCCAGCAGTTACTTCGGAGGGTCTCAGCCCCAGCATTTT. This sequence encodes CASSYFGGSQPQHF.

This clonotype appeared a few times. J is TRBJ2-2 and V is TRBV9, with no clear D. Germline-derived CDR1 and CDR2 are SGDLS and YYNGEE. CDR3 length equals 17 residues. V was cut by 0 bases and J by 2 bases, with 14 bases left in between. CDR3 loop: CASSVASPTPNTGELFF. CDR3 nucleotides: TGTGCCAGCAGCGTAGCTTCACCCACCCCTAACACCGGGGAGCTGTTTTTT. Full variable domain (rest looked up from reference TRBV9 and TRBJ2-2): DSGVTQTPKHLITATGQRVTLRCSPRSGDLSVYWYQQSLDQGLQFLIQYYNGEERAKGNILERFSAQQFPDLHSELNLSSLELGDSALYFCASSVASPTPNTGELFFGEGSRLTVL.

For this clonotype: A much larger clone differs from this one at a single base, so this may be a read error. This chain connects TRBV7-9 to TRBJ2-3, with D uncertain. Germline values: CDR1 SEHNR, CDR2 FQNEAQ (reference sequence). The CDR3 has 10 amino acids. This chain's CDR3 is CASLTDTHYF. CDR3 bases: TGTGCCAGCCTCACAGATACGCACTATTTT.

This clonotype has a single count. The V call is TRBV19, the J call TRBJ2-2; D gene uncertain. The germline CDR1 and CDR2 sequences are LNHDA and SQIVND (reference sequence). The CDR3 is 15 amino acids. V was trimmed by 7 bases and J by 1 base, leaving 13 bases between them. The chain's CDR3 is CASTPRHGNTGELFF. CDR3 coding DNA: TGTGCCAGTACCCCCCGGCACGGGAACACCGGGGAGCTGTTTTTT.

The CDR3, as DNA: TGTGCCAGCAGCGTAGGGGTTACGAACACCGGGGAGCTGTTTTTT. It yields the protein CASSVGVTNTGELFF. The V call is TRBV9, the J call TRBJ2-2; no firm D call. With 0 bases removed from V and 0 bases from J, the gap between germline ends came to 6 bases. From germline, CDR1 is SGDLS and CDR2 YYNGEE. CDR3 length: 15 amino acids.

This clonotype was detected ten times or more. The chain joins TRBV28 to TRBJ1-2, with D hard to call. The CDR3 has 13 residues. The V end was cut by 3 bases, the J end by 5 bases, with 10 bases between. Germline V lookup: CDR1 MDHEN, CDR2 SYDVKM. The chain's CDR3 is CASSFDNSYGYTF. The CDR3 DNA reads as TGTGCCAGCAGTTTCGACAATTCTTATGGCTACACCTTC.

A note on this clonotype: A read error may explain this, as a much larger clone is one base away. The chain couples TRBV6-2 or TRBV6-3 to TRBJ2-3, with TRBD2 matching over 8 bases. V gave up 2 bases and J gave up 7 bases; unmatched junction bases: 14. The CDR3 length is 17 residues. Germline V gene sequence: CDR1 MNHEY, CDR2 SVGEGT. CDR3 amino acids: CASSYRKREIRSNTQYF. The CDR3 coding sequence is TGTGCCAGCAGTTACCGCAAGCGGGAGATCCGTTCAAATACGCAGTATTTT.